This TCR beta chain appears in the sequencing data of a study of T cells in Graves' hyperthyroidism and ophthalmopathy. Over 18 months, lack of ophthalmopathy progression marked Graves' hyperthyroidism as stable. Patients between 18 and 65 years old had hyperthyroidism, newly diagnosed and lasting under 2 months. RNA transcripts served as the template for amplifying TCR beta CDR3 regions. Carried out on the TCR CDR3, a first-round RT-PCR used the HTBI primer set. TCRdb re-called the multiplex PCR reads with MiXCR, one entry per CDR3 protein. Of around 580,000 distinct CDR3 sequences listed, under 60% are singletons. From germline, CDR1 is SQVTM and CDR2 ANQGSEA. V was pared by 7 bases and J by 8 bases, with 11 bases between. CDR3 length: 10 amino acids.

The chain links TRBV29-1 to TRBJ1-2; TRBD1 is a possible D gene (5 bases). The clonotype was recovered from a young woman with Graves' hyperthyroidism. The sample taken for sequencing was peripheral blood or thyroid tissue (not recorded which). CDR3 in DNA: TGCAGCGCAAAGGGACGCGGCTACACCTTC. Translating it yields CSAKGRGYTF.